Below, 18 T cell receptor beta chains from the same sample are listed, as sequenced in a study of blood T cell repertoires in COVID-19. Repertoires were generated with immunoSEQ multiplex PCR, while TCRdb's copy carries only in-frame clones and drops some. The table shows just over 350,000 clones, with roughly 87% occurring only once. Sample: PBMCs or T cells enriched from blood (not recorded which). These receptors all stem from a woman in her twenties or thirties who had recovered from COVID-19.

The chain uses TRBV28 and TRBJ2-1, with a tentative D call TRBD2 (6 bases). Trimming removed 8 bases at V and 3 bases at J, with 14 bases between. The germline V gene encodes CDR1 MDHEN and CDR2 SYDVKM. The length of the CDR3 is 14 residues. The CDR3 sequence is CASVSGDRYNEQFF. CDR3 DNA sequence: TGTGCCAGCGTCTCGGGAGACCGCTACAATGAGCAGTTCTTC.

The V gene is TRBV5-5, the J gene TRBJ1-4, with 8 positions matching TRBD1. This CDR3 region has 14 residues. V shed 4 bases and J 6 bases; nucleotides not matched to a gene: 5. Germline assignment: CDR1 SGHKS and CDR2 YYEKEE (reference sequence). CDR3 sequence (DNA): TGTGCCAGCAGCCGGACAGGGCGCGATGAAAAACTGTTTTTT. Protein product: CASSRTGRDEKLFF. The full variable domain, rest sourced from reference TRBV5-5 and TRBJ1-4, is DAGVTQSPTHLIKTRGQQVTLRCSPISGHKSVSWYQQVLGQGPQFIFQYYEKEERGRGNFPDRFSARQFPNYSSELNVNALLLGDSALYLCASSRTGRDEKLFFGSGTQLSVL.

This clone was seen a few times. The chain recombines TRBV4-2 with TRBJ2-2; 10 bases align to TRBD1. The V gene's germline CDR1 is LGHNA and CDR2 YNFKEQ. This CDR3 region has 16 residues. J gave up 2 bases and V 7 bases, and 7 bases lay outside the gene matches. CDR3 residues: CASTTGDRGNTGELFF. The CDR3 nucleotides read TGTGCCAGCACCACAGGGGACAGGGGTAACACCGGGGAGCTGTTTTTT.

The chain uses TRBV7-9 and TRBJ1-3, with D possibly matching TRBD1 (5 bases). The V end lost 6 bases, the J end lost 0 bases, and 9 bases lay between the germline ends. The CDR3 is 14 residues long. The germline V gene encodes CDR1 SEHNR and CDR2 FQNEAQ (reference sequence). The CDR3 DNA is TGTGCCAGCAGTCCGACAGTCTCTGGAAACACCATATATTTT. This codes for CASSPTVSGNTIYF. Filled out from reference TRBV7-9 and TRBJ1-3, the complete variable domain reads DTGVSQNPRHKITKRGQNVTFRCDPISEHNRLYWYRQTLGQGPEFLTYFQNEAQLEKSRLLSDRFSAERPKGSFSTLEIQRTEQGDSAMYLCASSPTVSGNTIYFGEGSWLTVV.

The rearrangement joins TRBV7-9 to TRBJ2-3; 10 bases map to TRBD1. The CDR3 runs 17 residues. Germline V gene sequence: CDR1 SEHNR, CDR2 FQNEAQ (reference sequence). V trimming: 5 bases; J trimming: 8 bases; junction bases outside the gene matches: 16. The CDR3 DNA reads TGTGCCAGCAGCCAAGTTCTCGGACAGGGGGGTAGCGTTACGCAGTATTTT. Its translation: CASSQVLGQGGSVTQYF.

CDR3 DNA: TGCGCCAGCGGAGTAACGGAGGACACTGAAGCTTTCTTT. As protein: CASGVTEDTEAFF. The V call is TRBV5-1, the J call TRBJ1-1, with D uncertain. This CDR3 has 13 amino acids. CDR1 is SGHRS and CDR2 is YFSETQ in the germline V gene. V shed 7 bases and J shed 3 bases, with 13 bases lying between them.

The sample holds one count of this clone. The chain carries TRBV4-1 and TRBJ1-2; the D gene is possibly TRBD1 (6 bases). This CDR3 region has 15 residues. V lost 2 bases and J 3 bases, leaving 13 bases between the germline ends. The germline V gene has CDR1 MGHRA and CDR2 YSYEKL. The CDR3 sequence is CASSQRDDRYYGYTF. DNA of the CDR3: TGCGCCAGCAGCCAACGAGACGACAGGTACTATGGCTACACCTTC.

Only one count was recorded for this clone. The chain is built from TRBV5-1 and TRBJ1-6; perhaps TRBD1 as D (6 bases). The CDR3 spans 17 residues. Trimming pared 1 base from V and 4 bases from J, leaving 15 bases between. Germline-derived CDR1 and CDR2 are SGHRS and YFSETQ. CDR3 in amino acids: CASSLSGAGGYNSPLHF. The CDR3 nucleotides are TGCGCCAGCAGCTTGTCAGGGGCCGGCGGGTATAATTCACCCCTCCACTTT.

The CDR3 sequence: CASSVHREGGSWNTEAFF. The CDR3 DNA is TGTGCCAGCAGCGTACACAGAGAAGGAGGTTCCTGGAACACTGAAGCTTTCTTT. The chain carries TRBV3-1 (or the pseudogene TRBV3-2) and TRBJ1-1; D gene ambiguous. The CDR3 spans 18 residues. Trimming stripped 5 bases from V and 1 base from J, with 23 bases between. Germline V lookup: CDR1 LGHDT, CDR2 YNNKEL (reference sequence).

The chain has TRBV9 and TRBJ2-5; tentatively, D is TRBD2 (7 bases). V was trimmed by 3 bases and J by 1 base, leaving 16 bases between them. This CDR3 is built from 16 residues. The V gene's germline CDR1 is SGDLS and CDR2 YYNGEE. Here the CDR3 reads CASSGRGGRAQETQYF. The CDR3 nucleotides read TGTGCCAGCAGCGGTAGAGGGGGGAGGGCCCAAGAGACCCAGTACTTC.

This clone showed up just once. The chain uses TRBV29-1 and TRBJ2-7, with 12 bases lining up with TRBD2. CDR1 and CDR2 from the germline V gene are SQVTM and ANQGSEA. This CDR3 is 15 amino acids long. V dropped 5 bases and J dropped 4; count of bases not matched to a gene: 9. CDR3 protein: CSVTGLAGSLYEQYF. In DNA form, the CDR3 reads TGCAGCGTTACCGGACTAGCGGGATCGTTGTACGAGCAGTACTTC.

The chain joins TRBV27 to TRBJ1-1; 10 nucleotides match TRBD1. Unmatched junction bases numbered 5, after V lost 3 bases and J lost 4 bases. CDR1 and CDR2 from the germline V gene are MNHEY and SMNVEV (reference sequence). There are 15 residues in the CDR3. In DNA, the CDR3 is TGTGCCAGCAGTTTCTACCGGACAGGGGGCACTGAAGCTTTCTTT. It specifies CASSFYRTGGTEAFF.

This rearrangement joins TRBV28 to TRBJ2-1; 10 nucleotides agree with TRBD2. From germline, CDR1 is MDHEN and CDR2 SYDVKM. This CDR3 is built from 15 residues. Trimming removed 6 bases from V and 9 bases from J; junction bases left unmatched: 11. The CDR3 is CASSPAGGPWVEQFF. CDR3 nucleotide sequence: TGTGCCAGCAGCCCAGCGGGAGGGCCGTGGGTTGAGCAGTTCTTC.

The rearrangement joins TRBV19 to TRBJ1-5, with TRBD1 identical over 10 bases. The CDR3 consists of 15 residues. Germline trimming cut 4 bases from V and 5 bases from J; bases unmatched to any gene: 5. Germline V gene sequence: CDR1 LNHDA, CDR2 SQIVND (reference sequence). The CDR3 DNA reads as TGTGCCAGTAGTACCCGGGACAGGGGCGATCAGCCCCAGCATTTT. Translation gives CASSTRDRGDQPQHF.

This clone was recorded a few times. The V and J genes are TRBV18 and TRBJ1-1, with 7 bases identical to TRBD1. CDR3 length equals 13 residues. The germline gives CDR1 KGHSH, CDR2 LQKENI. V shed 6 bases, J shed 7 bases, and the junction held 8 bases outside the gene matches. The CDR3 sequence: CASSLRGQVEAFF. The DNA for the CDR3 is TGTGCCAGCTCCCTCAGAGGACAGGTTGAAGCTTTCTTT.

This sequence joins TRBV27 and TRBJ1-2; D gene uncertain. The CDR3 consists of 15 residues. Between the trimmed V and J ends, which lost 5 bases and 0 bases, there was a span of 13 bases. The germline V gene has CDR1 MNHEY and CDR2 SMNVEV (reference sequence). In DNA, the CDR3 is TGTGCCAGCAGTCTTACACCCCAAGCTAACTATGGCTACACCTTC. Encoded protein: CASSLTPQANYGYTF.

The rearrangement links TRBV6-5 to TRBJ1-6; D is possibly TRBD1 (6 bases). The CDR3 is 13 residues long. Germline CDR1 is MNHEY and CDR2 is SVGAGI. V dropped 11 bases and J dropped 5 bases, with 13 bases sitting between them. The CDR3 region is CAAAGAHNSPLHF. CDR3 in DNA: TGTGCCGCCGCAGGGGCCCATAATTCACCCCTCCACTTT.

The rearrangement joins TRBV5-6 to TRBJ1-2; D gene ambiguous. The CDR3 length is 12 residues. From germline, CDR1 is SGHDT and CDR2 YYEEEE. The V end was cut by 0 bases, the J end by 8 bases, with 8 bases between. CDR3 in DNA: TGTGCCAGCAGCTTGGGTCTGCTAGGCTACACCTTC. Protein sequence: CASSLGLLGYTF.